The clone carrying this TCR beta chain was detected only a few times. Its specificity is not known. This entry comes from a study of cytomegalovirus exposure and HLA in healthy donors. Points from the study as a whole: Certain indistinguishable V segments, among them TRBV6-2 and TRBV6-3, were excluded. Solely CMV serostatus was available to characterize immune exposure. HLA allele associations emerged for 16,951 TCR beta sequences in a later analysis, at 0.05 false discovery rate.

Trimming cost V 4 bases and J 7 bases, with 16 bases left between them. This CDR3 comprises 15 residues. The germline CDR1 and CDR2 sequences are MNHNY and SVGAGI (reference sequence). The PCR contained 60 Vbeta and 13 Jbeta primers. Using immunoSEQ multiplex PCR, the repertoire was profiled, and TCRdb retains in-frame clones only, with some absent. The table includes approximately 100,000 clones, 74% detected once. This chain uses TRBV6-6 with TRBJ1-4; TRBD1 might be the D (5 bases). Sequencing was done on a sample of PBMCs. The receptor was isolated from a man aged 50 to 59 in good health and CMV-seropositive. CDR3 in amino acids: CASSSPDMGGEKLFF. CDR3 DNA sequence: TGTGCCAGCAGTTCCCCGGACATGGGGGGTGAAAAACTGTTTTTT.